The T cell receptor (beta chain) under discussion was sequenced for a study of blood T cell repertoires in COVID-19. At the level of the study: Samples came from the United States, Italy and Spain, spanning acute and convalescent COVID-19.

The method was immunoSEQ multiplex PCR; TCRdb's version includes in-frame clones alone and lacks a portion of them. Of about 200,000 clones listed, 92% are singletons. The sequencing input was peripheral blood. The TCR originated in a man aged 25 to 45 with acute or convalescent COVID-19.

DNA for the CDR3: TGTGCCAGCAGCGACTCCCGCGGCTATACGCAGTATTTT. Protein: CASSDSRGYTQYF. The chain recombines TRBV7-2 with TRBJ2-3; D gene uncertain. Deletions cut 5 bases from V and 7 bases from J, with 13 bases between. CDR3 length: 13 residues. Germline V gene sequence: CDR1 SGHTA, CDR2 FQGNSA.